The 10 T cell receptor beta chains listed next were all sequenced from one sample in a study of T cells after yellow fever vaccination. TCRdb redid the calling of the 5' RACE reads with MiXCR, one entry per CDR3 protein. This sample has under 550,000 distinct CDR3 sequences, with roughly 22% found just once. This specimen was PBMCs, taken roughly 20 days after the first yellow fever vaccination. The receptors here all came from a young man who received the YFV17D yellow fever vaccine.

The chain couples TRBV6-5 to TRBJ2-5; D uncertain. With 8 bases removed from V and 2 bases from J, the gap between germline ends came to 9 bases. This CDR3 spans 12 amino acids. Germline lookup yields CDR1 MNHEY and CDR2 SVGAGI. The CDR3 sequence: CASGPRQETQYF. In nucleotides, the CDR3 is TGTGCCAGCGGCCCCCGACAAGAGACCCAGTACTTC.

This sequence joins TRBV11-2 and TRBJ2-3, with D possibly being TRBD1 (5 bases). The ends were cut back, 7 bases at V and 4 bases at J, with 9 bases in the middle. Germline V gene sequence: CDR1 SGHAT, CDR2 FQNNGV. The CDR3 runs to 12 residues. The CDR3 DNA is TGTGCCAGCACAGGGTTTCCAGATACGCAGTATTTT. This encodes CASTGFPDTQYF.

The V call is TRBV7-3, the J call TRBJ2-1, with 9 bases aligning to TRBD1. Germline CDR1 and CDR2: SGHTA and FQGTGA. The CDR3 covers 15 residues. Germline trimming cut 0 bases from V and 7 bases from J; bases unmatched to any gene: 4. The DNA of the CDR3 is TGTGCCAGCAGCTTAACTAGGGACAGGGTGAATGAGCAGTTCTTC. Translating it yields CASSLTRDRVNEQFF.

This chain links TRBV21-1 with TRBJ2-3; the table's TRBD2 call for D was not verified on the DNA. TRBV21-1 is listed as a pseudogene. The CDR3 spans 14 residues. The CDR3 DNA reads TGTGCCAGCAGCCGGAGAGCCAGGTCAGATACGCAGTATTTT. It encodes CASSRRARSDTQYF.

This clonotype was seen a few times. This sequence joins TRBV20-1 and TRBJ2-3; a possible D gene is TRBD2 (5 bases). V shed 3 bases and J shed 2 bases, with 9 bases lying between them. The germline V gene has CDR1 DFQATT and CDR2 SNEGSKA (reference sequence). The CDR3 has 13 amino acids. CDR3: CSASHGVTDTQYF. CDR3 nucleotides: TGCAGTGCTAGTCACGGGGTCACAGATACGCAGTATTTT.

This clonotype came up a few times. The chain joins TRBV7-2 to TRBJ1-1; the D gene is possibly TRBD1 (5 bases). V lost 8 bases, J lost 3 bases, and 10 bases lay in between. CDR3 length: 12 amino acids. Looked up from germline, CDR1 is SGHTA and CDR2 is FQGNSA. CDR3 coding DNA: TGTGCCAGCGGGAGGGGATACACTGAAGCTTTCTTT. Protein: CASGRGYTEAFF.

The chain carries TRBV2 and TRBJ2-3; possible D gene TRBD1, 5 bases. With 7 bases removed from V and 3 bases from J, the gap between germline ends came to 8 bases. Germline CDR1 SNHLY, CDR2 FYNNEI. The CDR3 length is 12 residues. DNA for the CDR3: TGTGCCAGCAACCGACAGACAGATACGCAGTATTTT. Its translation is CASNRQTDTQYF.

The rearrangement uses TRBV15 and TRBJ2-2; 9 bases map to TRBD1. The CDR3 has 17 amino acids. V lost 4 bases and J lost 3; bases outside the gene matches: 9. Germline V gene data show CDR1 as LNHNV and CDR2 as YYDKDF (reference sequence). The CDR3 sequence is CATSITRTGDHTGELFF. DNA of the CDR3: TGTGCCACCAGCATAACCAGGACAGGGGATCACACCGGGGAGCTGTTTTTT.

This clonotype showed up just a few times. The chain uses TRBV7-6 and TRBJ1-2; possibly TRBD1 for D (5 bases). Per the germline V gene, CDR1 is SGHVS and CDR2 is FNYEAQ. Trimming cost V 4 bases and J 4 bases, with 10 bases left between them. The CDR3 is 13 amino acids. Here the CDR3 reads CASSWGRTYGYTF. DNA of the CDR3: TGTGCCAGCAGCTGGGGACGGACCTATGGCTACACCTTC.

The chain uses TRBV6-5 and TRBJ1-6; no definite D call. CDR3 size: 15 residues. CDR1 and CDR2 (germline): MNHEY, SVGAGI. V was cut by 2 bases and J by 7 bases, with 12 bases left in between. CDR3 coding DNA: TGTGCCAGCAGTTACGGGTTGGGCGGGAATTCACCCCTCCACTTT. Encoded protein: CASSYGLGGNSPLHF.